The table lists the clone carrying this TCR beta chain with a few counts. Its matching antigen is unknown. Trimming took off 5 bases at V and 2 bases at J, with 15 bases between the two ends. From germline, CDR1 is SGHAT and CDR2 FQNNGV. The CDR3 runs to 15 residues. These data come from a study of identical twins. Study results and caveats: There were fewer insertions in abundant cord blood beta clonotypes, but memory repertoires showed no such pattern. Monozygotic twin pairs showed more out-of-frame TCR alpha sharing than models estimated.

Template switching created a universal primer site, and the cDNA included unique molecular identifiers. Using its own MiXCR run on the 5' RACE reads, TCRdb lists one record per CDR3 protein. The repertoire consists of under 500,000 distinct CDR3 sequences, with 13% to 15% occurring once and the leading ten covering approximately 0.98%. These data also featured in a second study, about yellow fever vaccine responses in identical twins.

The chain combines TRBV11-2 with TRBJ2-5; either TRBD1 or TRBD2 may fit D (6 bases each). The sequenced sample consisted of CD4+ T cells sorted from blood. The sequence came from a woman younger than 35 in good health. Here the CDR3 reads CASSGGTKSQETQYF. CDR3 nucleotides: TGTGCCAGCAGCGGGGGGACAAAATCACAAGAGACCCAGTACTTC. The entire variable domain, with the rest obtained from reference TRBV11-2 and TRBJ2-5, is as follows: EAGVAQSPRYKIIEKRQSVAFWCNPISGHATLYWYQQILGQGPKLLIQFQNNGVVDDSQLPKDRFSAERLKGVDSTLKIQPAKLEDSAVYLCASSGGTKSQETQYFGPGTRLLVL.